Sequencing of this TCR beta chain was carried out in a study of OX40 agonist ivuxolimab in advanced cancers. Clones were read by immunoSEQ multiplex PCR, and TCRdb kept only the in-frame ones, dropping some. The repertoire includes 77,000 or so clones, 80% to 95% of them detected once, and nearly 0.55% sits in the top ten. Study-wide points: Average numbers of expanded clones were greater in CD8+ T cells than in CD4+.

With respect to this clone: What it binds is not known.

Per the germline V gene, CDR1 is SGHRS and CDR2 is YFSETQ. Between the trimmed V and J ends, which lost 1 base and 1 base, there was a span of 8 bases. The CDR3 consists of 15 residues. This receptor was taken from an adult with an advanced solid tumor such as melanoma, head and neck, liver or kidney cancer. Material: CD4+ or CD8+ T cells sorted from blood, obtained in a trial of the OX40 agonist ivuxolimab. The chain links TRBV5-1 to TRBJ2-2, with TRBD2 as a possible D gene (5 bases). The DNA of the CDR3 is TGCGCCAGCAGCTTGTTAGCGTTGAACACCGGGGAGCTGTTTTTT. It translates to CASSLLALNTGELFF.